A single sample gave rise to the 26 T cell receptor beta chains below, sequenced in a study of CD8 T cells in ankylosing spondylitis. Findings of the study overall: A motif of eight or nine highly homologous TCR beta variants was seen as apparently characteristic of ankylosing spondylitis blood.

In TCRdb, the 5' RACE reads were re-called with MiXCR into one record per CDR3 protein. The table shows about 800,000 distinct CDR3 sequences, with about 12% occurring only once. What these receptors recognize is not known. Sequenced material: blood, either unsorted or a sorted T cell fraction (not recorded which). These receptor sequences come from a male donor with ankylosing spondylitis.

This clonotype was recorded at least ten times. The chain employs TRBV4-3 and TRBJ1-1, with a tentative D call TRBD1 (6 bases). The CDR3 has 14 amino acids. Germline CDR1 LGHNA, CDR2 YSLEER. V was trimmed by 2 bases and J by 4 bases, leaving 11 bases between them. In DNA form, the CDR3 reads TGCGCCAGCAGCCAAAGGGGGGTTGGCACTGAAGCTTTCTTT. Residues: CASSQRGVGTEAFF.

This clonotype was counted a few times. V is TRBV11-2 and J is TRBJ2-1, with D tentatively TRBD1 (6 bases). Germline loops: CDR1 SGHAT, CDR2 FQNNGV. The germline V and J ends were trimmed by 0 bases and 0 bases, with 18 bases remaining between them. The CDR3 has 19 residues. The CDR3 region is CASSLEWGPAARSYNEQFF. The CDR3 bases are TGTGCCAGCAGCTTAGAGTGGGGGCCGGCGGCCCGCTCCTACAATGAGCAGTTCTTC.

The table lists this clonotype with a count of one. The CDR3 loop is CAISGQGEINEKLFF. In nucleotides, the CDR3 is TGTGCCATCAGTGGCCAGGGCGAGATTAATGAAAAACTGTTTTTT. V gene TRBV10-3 combines with J gene TRBJ1-4, with D possibly being TRBD1 (5 bases). V was trimmed by 4 bases and J by 4 bases, leaving 13 bases between them. The V gene's germline CDR1 is ENHRY and CDR2 SYGVKD. This CDR3 comprises 15 residues.

This clonotype was picked up a small number of times. This chain links TRBV25-1 with TRBJ2-6; 10 positions agree with TRBD1. The CDR3 covers 20 residues. Germline lookup yields CDR1 MGHDK and CDR2 SYGVNS. The trim removed 0 bases at V and 2 bases at J, leaving 10 bases unmatched. The CDR3 DNA sequence: TGTGCCAGCAGTGAATATCTCGCCGGGACAGGGGCACCTGGGGCCAACGTCCTGACTTTC. Amino acids: CASSEYLAGTGAPGANVLTF.

The chain is built from TRBV11-2 and TRBJ2-5; 7 positions match TRBD1. The CDR3 contains 14 residues. With 4 bases clipped from V and 7 bases from J, the junction kept 9 bases outside the gene matches. Germline-derived CDR1 and CDR2 are SGHAT and FQNNGV. CDR3 amino acids: CASSWGTAQGTQYF. The DNA for the CDR3 is TGTGCCAGCAGCTGGGGGACAGCCCAGGGGACCCAGTACTTC.

J is TRBJ2-5 and V is TRBV6-1; 12 bases are a match to TRBD2. J gave up 6 bases and V 5 bases, and 10 bases lay outside the gene matches. The CDR3 sequence is 16 residues long. The germline V gene encodes CDR1 MNHNS and CDR2 SASEGT. DNA of the CDR3: TGTGCCAGCAGTCCAACACTAGCGGGGGGAAGGAAGACCCAGTACTTC. Translation: CASSPTLAGGRKTQYF.

This clonotype was seen a handful of times. V usage is TRBV20-1 and J usage is TRBJ1-1, with D hard to call. Germline V gene data show CDR1 as DFQATT and CDR2 as SNEGSKA (reference sequence). The V end lost 3 bases, the J end lost 3 bases, and 8 bases lay between the germline ends. This CDR3 region has 12 residues. The CDR3 protein is CSARVQHTEAFF. DNA of the CDR3: TGCAGTGCTAGGGTGCAGCACACTGAAGCTTTCTTT.

The genes are TRBV7-9 and TRBJ2-5, with D tentatively TRBD2 (6 bases). The CDR3 loop spans 15 amino acids. Looked up from germline, CDR1 is SEHNR and CDR2 is FQNEAQ (reference sequence). V was cut by 5 bases and J by 2 bases, with 15 bases left in between. The CDR3: CASSPGGGRQETQYF. CDR3 coding DNA: TGTGCCAGCAGCCCCGGCGGAGGGAGGCAAGAGACCCAGTACTTC.

This clonotype occurred a few times. The chain links TRBV4-1 to TRBJ1-4, with unresolved D. CDR1 is MGHRA, CDR2 YSYEKL, per germline. Trimming pared 2 bases from V and 7 bases from J, leaving 11 bases between. This CDR3 region has 14 residues. The CDR3 nucleotides are TGCGCCAGCAGCCAAAGACTGAGAGGTGAAAAACTGTTTTTT. As protein: CASSQRLRGEKLFF.

CDR3 loop: CASSVYGVAGTDTQYF. DNA for the CDR3: TGTGCCAGCAGTGTCTACGGGGTGGCCGGCACAGATACGCAGTATTTT. The chain employs TRBV6-1 and TRBJ2-3, with D possibly matching TRBD2 (5 bases). Trimming pared 4 bases from V and 1 base from J, leaving 15 bases between. The CDR3 consists of 16 residues. From germline, CDR1 is MNHNS and CDR2 SASEGT.

There are a few counts of this clonotype. The rearrangement links TRBV25-1 to TRBJ2-5, with 7 bases identical to TRBD1. J gave up 5 bases and V 6 bases, and 6 bases lay outside the gene matches. Per the germline V gene, CDR1 is MGHDK and CDR2 is SYGVNS. The CDR3 is 13 residues long. CDR3 bases: TGTGCCAGCAGAGACAGGGTCAGGGAGACCCAGTACTTC. Translating it yields CASRDRVRETQYF.

This rearrangement joins TRBV4-3 to TRBJ2-6, with TRBD2 as a possible D gene (5 bases). With 0 bases removed from V and 0 bases from J, the gap between germline ends came to 12 bases. This CDR3 is built from 18 residues. The germline V gene encodes CDR1 LGHNA and CDR2 YSLEER. CDR3 in amino acids: CASSQDLGDYSGANVLTF. CDR3 nucleotides: TGCGCCAGCAGCCAAGATTTGGGAGATTACTCTGGGGCCAACGTCCTGACTTTC.

The V and J genes are TRBV5-1 and TRBJ2-1, with D possibly TRBD2 on 6 matching bases. Germline V gene data show CDR1 as SGHRS and CDR2 as YFSETQ. The CDR3 runs to 15 residues. Trimming removed 9 bases at V and 0 bases at J, with 16 bases between. CDR3 protein: CATAEGGASYNEQFF. For the CDR3, the DNA is TGCGCCACAGCGGAGGGCGGGGCCTCCTACAATGAGCAGTTCTTC.

This clonotype was seen a handful of times. The chain has TRBV7-2 and TRBJ1-1; maybe TRBD1 (6 bases). Deletions cut 7 bases from V and 11 bases from J, with 17 bases between. Germline V gene sequence: CDR1 SGHTA, CDR2 FQGNSA. The CDR3 contains 12 residues. The CDR3 is CASTQWGGLAFF. CDR3 in DNA: TGTGCCAGCACCCAATGGGGGGGCCTGGCTTTCTTT.

Concerning this clonotype itself: This may be a read error: a much more frequent sequence differs by one nucleotide. The chain is built from TRBV12-3 or TRBV12-4 and TRBJ2-1, with 13 nucleotides matching TRBD2. This CDR3 spans 13 amino acids. V dropped 6 bases and J dropped 15; count of bases not matched to a gene: 8. CDR3 DNA sequence: TGTGCCAGCAGAACAGGACTAGCGGGAGCTCTGTTCTTC. Protein: CASRTGLAGALFF.

This clonotype was seen only a few times. The chain joins TRBV6-2 or TRBV6-3 to TRBJ1-2, with D perhaps TRBD1 (5 bases). V was cut by 5 bases and J by 8 bases, with 15 bases left in between. In germline, CDR1 is MNHEY, CDR2 SVGEGT. The CDR3 runs 13 residues. CDR3 DNA: TGTGCCAGCAGTCCCCGGGACCCGGCAGGCTACACCTTC. This gives the protein CASSPRDPAGYTF.

The chain combines TRBV7-2 with TRBJ1-5, with TRBD1 identical over 7 bases. V shed 1 base and J 9 bases; nucleotides not matched to a gene: 3. CDR3 size: 13 residues. CDR1 is SGHTA and CDR2 is FQGNSA in the germline V gene. CDR3: CASSLVPGGPQHF. As DNA, the CDR3 is TGTGCCAGCAGCTTAGTACCAGGGGGGCCCCAGCATTTT. The full variable domain, rest sourced from reference TRBV7-2 and TRBJ1-5, is GAGVSQSPSNKVTEKGKDVELRCDPISGHTALYWYRQSLGQGLEFLIYFQGNSAPDKSGLPSDRFSAERTGGSVSTLTIQRTQQEDSAVYLCASSLVPGGPQHFGDGTRLSIL.

The chain links TRBV7-9 to TRBJ2-2; a possible D gene is TRBD2 (6 bases). Trimming pared 3 bases from V and 6 bases from J, leaving 11 bases between. Looked up from germline, CDR1 is SEHNR and CDR2 is FQNEAQ (reference sequence). The CDR3 is 14 amino acids. The CDR3 nucleotides are TGTGCCAGCAGCTTCGCCAGGAGGGCCGGGGAGCTGTTTTTT. Protein sequence: CASSFARRAGELFF.

CDR3 sequence: CASTKLPQRRDNEQFF. As DNA, the CDR3 is TGTGCCAGCACCAAGCTCCCCCAGCGGAGGGACAATGAGCAGTTCTTC. The V and J genes are TRBV9 and TRBJ2-1; D perhaps matches TRBD2 (6 bases). The CDR3 has 16 amino acids. The V end was cut by 6 bases, the J end by 5 bases, with 21 bases between. Germline CDR1 is SGDLS and CDR2 is YYNGEE.

This clonotype has more than one count but fewer than ten. V gene TRBV20-1 combines with J gene TRBJ1-3; TRBD1 might be the D (5 bases). This CDR3 spans 16 amino acids. CDR1 DFQATT and CDR2 SNEGSKA come from the germline V gene (reference sequence). The V end was cut by 0 bases, the J end by 8 bases, with 20 bases between. The chain's CDR3 is CSARDAGTGVSDTIYF. CDR3 sequence (DNA): TGCAGTGCTAGAGATGCCGGGACGGGCGTTTCCGACACCATATATTTT.

This clonotype was seen ten or more times. V usage is TRBV12-3 or TRBV12-4 and J usage is TRBJ1-5; perhaps TRBD1 as D (5 bases). V gave up 6 bases and J gave up 6 bases, with 12 bases separating them. CDR3 size: 13 residues. In nucleotides, the CDR3 is TGTGCCAGCAGCGTTGGGGCGGGTCAGCCCCAGCATTTT. Its translation is CASSVGAGQPQHF.

This clonotype was seen a handful of times. V usage is TRBV10-3 and J usage is TRBJ1-1, with TRBD1 identical over 7 bases. The ends lost 2 bases at V and 1 base at J; junction bases unmatched: 1. The CDR3 spans 14 residues. The V gene's germline CDR1 is ENHRY and CDR2 SYGVKD. In DNA, the CDR3 is TGTGCCATCAGTGAGGACAGGGCGAACACTGAAGCTTTCTTT. Amino acids: CAISEDRANTEAFF.

The chain links TRBV12-3 or TRBV12-4 to TRBJ2-3, with D unresolved. CDR3 length equals 13 residues. V was shortened by 3 bases and J by 2 bases, with 6 bases between the two germline ends. CDR3 nucleotide sequence: TGTGCCAGCAGTTTCGGCTACACAGATACGCAGTATTTT. Encoded protein: CASSFGYTDTQYF.

This clonotype was counted only a few times. In DNA form, the CDR3 reads TGTGCCAGCAGCCAAGTTTACGGAGATACGCAGTATTTT. Translation: CASSQVYGDTQYF. The chain recombines TRBV14 with TRBJ2-3; D remains unclear. The CDR3 has 13 amino acids. The ends were cut back, 1 base at V and 5 bases at J, with 7 bases in the middle. Germline V CDR1 and CDR2: SGHDN, FVKESK.

This clonotype has ten or more counts. The chain recombines TRBV29-1 with TRBJ2-1; 13 positions match TRBD2. The CDR3 has 20 amino acids. V gave up 0 bases and J gave up 10 bases; unmatched junction bases: 21. Germline loops: CDR1 SQVTM, CDR2 ANQGSEA. Written as DNA, the CDR3 is TGCAGCGTTGAAGAGGGGAACTTCGGGAAACTAGCGGGAGGGCCGTGGGAGCAGTTCTTC. It yields the protein CSVEEGNFGKLAGGPWEQFF.

V gene TRBV4-3 combines with J gene TRBJ1-1; D call uncertain. The ends were cut back, 4 bases at V and 1 base at J, with 13 bases in the middle. CDR3 length: 15 amino acids. Germline V CDR1 and CDR2: LGHNA, YSLEER. CDR3 sequence: CASSRLNLGNTEAFF. CDR3 in DNA: TGCGCCAGCAGCCGCCTCAACCTGGGGAACACTGAAGCTTTCTTT.